These 30 T cell receptor beta chains came from one sample sequenced in a study of Ad26.COV2.S vaccination and SARS-CoV-2 variants. The treatment denotes: approximately 18 received Ad26.COV2.S at low or high dose, single or two shots; about five received placebo; per-sample allocation not given. Collection of the samples took place on day 63 after the first injection of vaccine or placebo. Data came from immunoSEQ multiplex PCR; TCRdb stores just in-frame clones and leaves some out. This repertoire shows fewer than 400,000 clones, less than 90% found once; its top ten account for roughly 3%. This specimen was peripheral blood, taken in a trial of Ad26.COV2.S vaccine versus placebo. The receptor source for this set is a person aged 18-60 years who received the Ad26.COV2.S COVID-19 vaccine or a placebo.

V is TRBV10-1 and J is TRBJ2-2, with D possibly matching TRBD2 (6 bases). The CDR3 totals 13 residues. The germline V gene has CDR1 WNHNN and CDR2 SYGVQD (reference sequence). Trimming removed 7 bases from V and 4 bases from J, with 10 bases in between. The CDR3 protein is CASNLGGTGELFF. Here the CDR3 DNA reads TGCGCCAGCAACCTGGGAGGCACCGGGGAGCTGTTTTTT.

The chain couples TRBV7-2 to TRBJ1-2; no clear D gene. Germline-derived CDR1 and CDR2 are SGHTA and FQGNSA. CDR3 size: 13 residues. V was pared by 1 base and J by 7 bases, with 10 bases between. The CDR3 protein is CASSLGTVFGYTF. The CDR3 DNA reads as TGTGCCAGCAGCTTAGGGACCGTTTTTGGCTACACCTTC.

V is TRBV10-1 and J is TRBJ2-2; D gene uncertain. The CDR3 covers 14 residues. Between the trimmed V and J ends, which lost 6 bases and 3 bases, there was a span of 11 bases. In germline, CDR1 is WNHNN, CDR2 SYGVQD (reference sequence). This CDR3 is CASRRDTDTGELFF. The CDR3 coding sequence is TGCGCCAGCAGACGCGACACCGACACCGGGGAGCTGTTTTTT.

The rearrangement links TRBV6-5 to TRBJ1-1, with a tentative D call TRBD1 (6 bases). This CDR3 has 15 residues. In germline, CDR1 is MNHEY, CDR2 SVGAGI. V shed 5 bases and J shed 0 bases, with 13 bases lying between them. Written as DNA, the CDR3 is TGTGCCAGCAGTAAAATAGGGGGGGTGAACACTGAAGCTTTCTTT. Protein sequence: CASSKIGGVNTEAFF.

This clone was detected once. The chain employs TRBV15 and TRBJ2-3, with 10 bases lining up with TRBD2. J gave up 2 bases and V 2 bases, and 4 bases lay outside the gene matches. CDR3 size: 16 residues. CDR1 and CDR2 from the germline V gene are LNHNV and YYDKDF (reference sequence). The CDR3 DNA sequence: TGTGCCACCAGCAGAAAGGGACTAGCGTACACAGATACGCAGTATTTT. It yields the protein CATSRKGLAYTDTQYF.

This clone was observed once. The chain recombines TRBV4-1 with TRBJ2-5; 12 positions agree with TRBD2. CDR3 length equals 16 residues. With 3 bases clipped from V and 2 bases from J, the junction kept 4 bases outside the gene matches. Germline values: CDR1 MGHRA, CDR2 YSYEKL. CDR3 sequence reads: CASSHPTSGGQETQYF. The CDR3 DNA is TGCGCCAGCAGCCACCCGACTAGCGGGGGACAAGAGACCCAGTACTTC.

The rearrangement links TRBV11-2 to TRBJ2-7, with a tentative D call TRBD2 (6 bases). V was cut by 5 bases and J by 5 bases, with 16 bases left in between. The CDR3 extends over 14 amino acids. Germline lookup yields CDR1 SGHAT and CDR2 FQNNGV. The CDR3 here is CASSASRPGDEQYF. The CDR3 DNA is TGTGCCAGCAGCGCCAGCCGGCCGGGGGACGAGCAGTACTTC.

This rearrangement joins TRBV9 to TRBJ2-5, with 9 bases matching TRBD1. Germline V CDR1 and CDR2: SGDLS, YYNGEE. This CDR3 has 17 amino acids. The junction had 17 bases not matched to a gene; V was cut back by 7 bases and J by 4 bases. The CDR3 reads CASPYKVGTGRGETQYF. CDR3 nucleotide sequence: TGTGCCAGCCCGTACAAGGTGGGGACAGGGAGAGGAGAGACCCAGTACTTC. The complete variable domain, with remaining parts taken from reference TRBV9 and TRBJ2-5, reads DSGVTQTPKHLITATGQRVTLRCSPRSGDLSVYWYQQSLDQGLQFLIQYYNGEERAKGNILERFSAQQFPDLHSELNLSSLELGDSALYFCASPYKVGTGRGETQYFGPGTRLLVL.

A remark on this clone: The germline gene is not matched at one end of the junction; a read error may be the cause. The chain joins TRBV10-3 to TRBJ1-1, with D unclear. CDR3 length: 13 amino acids. Germline V gives CDR1 ENHRY, CDR2 SYGVKD. CDR3 sequence (DNA): TGTGCCATCAGTGATCTGGCAGCCCTTTCCCTCTTTTTT. Its translation: CAISDLAALSLFF.

This sequence joins TRBV6-1 and TRBJ2-7; D ambiguous. Per germline, CDR1 MNHNS and CDR2 SASEGT. The V and J ends lost 1 base and 2 bases respectively, with 9 bases between them. The CDR3 is 14 residues long. CDR3 DNA: TGTGCCAGCAGTGAAGGCCAGGCCACCTACGAGCAGTACTTC. It encodes CASSEGQATYEQYF.

This chain joins TRBV19 and TRBJ2-1, with 7 positions matching TRBD1. The germline gives CDR1 LNHDA, CDR2 SQIVND (reference sequence). The CDR3 spans 13 residues. Unmatched junction bases numbered 5, after V lost 7 bases and J lost 5 bases. The CDR3 protein is CASNDRENNEQFF. The CDR3 DNA reads TGTGCCAGTAACGACAGGGAAAACAATGAGCAGTTCTTC.

V usage is TRBV10-1 and J usage is TRBJ1-5, with 8 bases fitting TRBD1. Germline V CDR1 and CDR2: WNHNN, SYGVQD (reference sequence). Losses at the gene ends were 9 bases for V and 1 base for J; bases not matched to a gene: 5. This CDR3 comprises 14 residues. The CDR3 nucleotides are TGCGCCAGTACTGGACAGGGAAGCAATCAGCCCCAGCATTTT. Translating it yields CASTGQGSNQPQHF.

V usage is TRBV4-1 and J usage is TRBJ2-5; TRBD1 might be the D (5 bases). CDR1 MGHRA and CDR2 YSYEKL come from the germline V gene. CDR3 size: 14 residues. V dropped 4 bases and J dropped 5 bases, with 14 bases sitting between them. CDR3 sequence (DNA): TGCGCCAGCAGCCCAGAGTGGGGCGCGGAGACCCAGTACTTC. It codes for CASSPEWGAETQYF.

For this clone: Distinct nucleotide sequences in the sample also encode this CDR3. The chain combines TRBV7-9 with TRBJ2-7; D unclear. The CDR3 consists of 14 residues. Looked up from germline, CDR1 is SEHNR and CDR2 is FQNEAQ (reference sequence). The ends were cut back, 1 base at V and 1 base at J, with 8 bases in the middle. This CDR3 reads CASSLVGSSYEQYF. CDR3 nucleotide sequence: TGTGCCAGCAGCTTAGTGGGCAGTTCCTACGAGCAGTACTTC.

This chain connects TRBV7-8 to TRBJ2-1; 12 bases match TRBD2. The CDR3 length is 16 residues. The V and J ends lost 1 base and 5 bases, in that order; junction bases with no gene match: 3. Germline CDR1 and CDR2: SGHVS and FQNEAQ. This chain's CDR3 is CASSLGGLAGHNEQFF. The DNA of the CDR3 is TGTGCCAGCAGCTTAGGCGGACTAGCGGGGCACAATGAGCAGTTCTTC.

This CDR3 is CSVPRTYCRYMNTEAFF. DNA of the CDR3: TGCAGCGTCCCTCGGACATATTGTCGATATATGAACACTGAAGCTTTCTTT. The chain couples TRBV29-1 to TRBJ1-1; D is possibly TRBD1 (5 bases). The germline gives CDR1 SQVTM, CDR2 ANQGSEA. The CDR3 spans 17 residues. V lost 6 bases, J lost 0 bases, and 23 bases lay in between.

This chain connects TRBV19 to TRBJ1-2; D is perhaps TRBD1 (6 bases). This CDR3 is 12 amino acids long. V lost 8 bases to trimming and J lost 5 bases, with 12 bases between them. Germline V CDR1 and CDR2: LNHDA, SQIVND (reference sequence). CDR3 region: CASVTGPYGYTF. Written as DNA, the CDR3 is TGTGCCAGTGTGACAGGCCCGTATGGCTACACCTTC. The complete variable domain, with remaining parts taken from reference TRBV19 and TRBJ1-2, reads DGGITQSPKYLFRKEGQNVTLSCEQNLNHDAMYWYRQDPGQGLRLIYYSQIVNDFQKGDIAEGYSVSREKKESFPLTVTSAQKNPTAFYLCASVTGPYGYTFGSGTRLTVV.

The chain is built from TRBV10-1 and TRBJ1-5; 7 nucleotides agree with TRBD1. Losses at the gene ends were 6 bases for V and 5 bases for J; bases not matched to a gene: 4. CDR3 length equals 13 residues. Looked up from germline, CDR1 is WNHNN and CDR2 is SYGVQD (reference sequence). The chain's CDR3 is CASSPTGDQPQHF. The CDR3 DNA sequence: TGCGCCAGCAGCCCTACAGGGGATCAGCCCCAGCATTTT.

V and J are TRBV5-5 and TRBJ1-2; D not resolved. Trimming cost V 5 bases and J 1 base, with 12 bases left between them. CDR3 size: 14 residues. Germline CDR1 reads SGHKS; CDR2 reads YYEKEE (reference sequence). For the CDR3, the DNA is TGTGCCAGCAGAAGGCCAGGCTTTAACTATGGCTACACCTTC. This gives the protein CASRRPGFNYGYTF. Combining the CDR3 with reference TRBV5-5 and TRBJ1-2 gives the whole variable domain DAGVTQSPTHLIKTRGQQVTLRCSPISGHKSVSWYQQVLGQGPQFIFQYYEKEERGRGNFPDRFSARQFPNYSSELNVNALLLGDSALYLCASRRPGFNYGYTFGSGTRLTVV.

The V and J genes are TRBV9 and TRBJ2-5; 11 bases are shared with TRBD1. V was clipped by 0 bases and J by 5 bases; unmatched bases: 9. Per the germline V gene, CDR1 is SGDLS and CDR2 is YYNGEE. CDR3 length: 17 amino acids. CDR3 in amino acids: CASSVATGQGARETQYF. The CDR3 bases are TGTGCCAGCAGCGTAGCTACAGGACAGGGGGCCCGCGAGACCCAGTACTTC.

V and J are TRBV21-1 and TRBJ2-6; TRBD2, the D gene given by the table, was not confirmed from the DNA. TRBV21-1 is recorded as a pseudogene. CDR3 length: 18 amino acids. The CDR3 DNA follows: TGTGCCAGCAGCGTCGGGACTAGCGGGGGACCTGGGGCCAACGTCCTGACTTTC. It encodes CASSVGTSGGPGANVLTF.

The chain uses TRBV5-1 and TRBJ2-7; the match to TRBD1 covers 8 bases. The CDR3 is made up of 16 amino acids. After removal of 0 bases from V and 3 bases from J, the junction contained 8 bases not matched to a gene. Germline CDR1 reads SGHRS; CDR2 reads YFSETQ. CDR3: CASSLGFGQGYYEQYF. The CDR3 bases are TGCGCCAGCAGCTTGGGTTTTGGACAGGGCTACTACGAGCAGTACTTC.

This rearrangement joins TRBV4-3 to TRBJ1-2, with a weak D call TRBD1 (6 bases). CDR3 size: 16 residues. Trimming shortened V by 0 bases and J by 8 bases, and 19 bases separated the two germline ends. CDR1 is LGHNA, CDR2 YSLEER, per germline. CDR3 residues: CASSQEGGGGTWGYTF. For the CDR3, the DNA is TGCGCCAGCAGCCAAGAGGGTGGGGGCGGTACGTGGGGCTACACCTTC.

This clone was observed a handful of times. The chain couples TRBV6-1 to TRBJ2-7; weak D call: TRBD1 (6 bases). The V end lost 3 bases, the J end lost 7 bases, and 10 bases lay between the germline ends. The CDR3 has 12 amino acids. Per germline, CDR1 MNHNS and CDR2 SASEGT. Here the CDR3 DNA reads TGTGCCAGCAGTGAGGGACATTTGGAGCAGTACTTC. Translating it yields CASSEGHLEQYF.

This sequence joins TRBV2 and TRBJ2-2, with 16 nucleotides matching TRBD2. The germline gives CDR1 SNHLY, CDR2 FYNNEI. This CDR3 region has 21 residues. Unmatched junction bases numbered 7, after V lost 0 bases and J lost 0 bases. The CDR3: CASSEALGLAGGTTNTGELFF. CDR3 coding DNA: TGTGCCAGCAGTGAAGCGCTGGGACTAGCGGGGGGGACTACGAACACCGGGGAGCTGTTTTTT. Full variable domain (outside the CDR3, taken from reference TRBV2 and TRBJ2-2): EPEVTQTPSHQVTQMGQEVILRCVPISNHLYFYWYRQILGQKVEFLVSFYNNEISEKSEIFDDQFSVERPDGSNFTLKIRSTKLEDSAMYFCASSEALGLAGGTTNTGELFFGEGSRLTVL.

This chain links TRBV12-3 or TRBV12-4 with TRBJ2-5, with no clear D. The CDR3 is 12 amino acids. V was trimmed by 6 bases and J by 5 bases, leaving 10 bases between them. In DNA, the CDR3 is TGTGCCAGCAGGGACCCCGGCGAGACCCAGTACTTC. Its translation: CASRDPGETQYF.

The chain joins TRBV6-5 to TRBJ1-2; 7 bases agree with TRBD1. The germline CDR1 and CDR2 sequences are MNHEY and SVGAGI. V trimming: 2 bases; J trimming: 4 bases; junction bases outside the gene matches: 4. The CDR3 has 14 residues. Here the CDR3 DNA reads TGTGCCAGCAGTTACACAGGGGCGCCCTATGGCTACACCTTC. The encoded protein is CASSYTGAPYGYTF.

In its sample, this clone was seen a few times. The V and J genes are TRBV7-9 and TRBJ1-2, with TRBD1 identical over 12 bases. The J segment lost 0 bases and the V segment lost 7 bases, leaving 15 bases of the junction unmatched. This CDR3 has 19 amino acids. The germline V gene encodes CDR1 SEHNR and CDR2 FQNEAQ (reference sequence). CDR3 bases: TGTGCCAGCACCCGGTGGAGCGGGACAGGGGGCTTGTCTAACTATGGCTACACCTTC. It codes for CASTRWSGTGGLSNYGYTF.

The chain is built from TRBV13 and TRBJ2-1, with TRBD2 identical over 11 bases. V gave up 5 bases and J gave up 6 bases; unmatched junction bases: 9. The CDR3 totals 16 residues. CDR1 is PRHDT and CDR2 is FYEKMQ in the germline V gene (reference sequence). The DNA for the CDR3 is TGTGCCAGCAGCCCGGAGACTAGCGGGGAACTCAATGAGCAGTTCTTC. Protein: CASSPETSGELNEQFF.

This chain links TRBV11-1 with TRBJ2-7, with D tentatively TRBD2 (6 bases). Germline V CDR1 and CDR2: SGHAT, FQDESV (reference sequence). The V and J ends lost 4 bases and 5 bases respectively, with 15 bases between them. The CDR3 sequence is 14 residues long. The CDR3 DNA is TGTGCCAGCAGCTACCTTGGAGGGGCTAACGAGCAGTACTTC. This codes for CASSYLGGANEQYF.